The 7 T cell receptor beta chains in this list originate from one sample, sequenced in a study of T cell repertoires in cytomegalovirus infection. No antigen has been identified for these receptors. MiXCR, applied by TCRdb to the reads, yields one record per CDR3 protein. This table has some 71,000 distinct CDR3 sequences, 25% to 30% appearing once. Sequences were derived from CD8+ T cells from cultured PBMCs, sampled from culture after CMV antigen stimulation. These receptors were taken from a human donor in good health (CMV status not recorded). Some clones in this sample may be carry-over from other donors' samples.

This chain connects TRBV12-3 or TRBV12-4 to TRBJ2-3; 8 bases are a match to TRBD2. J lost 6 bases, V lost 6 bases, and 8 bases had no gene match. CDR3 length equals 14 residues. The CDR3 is CASSPKRGRDTQYF. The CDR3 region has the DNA TGTGCCAGCAGCCCCAAGCGGGGGAGGGATACGCAGTATTTT.

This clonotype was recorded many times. CDR3 in amino acids: CASSTRDTSNQPQHF. DNA for the CDR3: TGTGCCAGTAGTACCCGGGACACCAGCAATCAGCCCCAGCATTTT. The chain uses TRBV19 and TRBJ1-5; D is perhaps TRBD1 (6 bases). Looked up from germline, CDR1 is LNHDA and CDR2 is SQIVND (reference sequence). The CDR3 contains 15 residues. With 4 bases removed from V and 1 base from J, the gap between germline ends came to 11 bases.

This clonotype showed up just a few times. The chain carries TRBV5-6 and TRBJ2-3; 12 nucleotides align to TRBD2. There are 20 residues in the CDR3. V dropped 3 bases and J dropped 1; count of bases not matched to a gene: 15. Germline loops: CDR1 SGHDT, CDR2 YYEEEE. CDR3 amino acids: CASSSTFGLAGYLGTDTQYF. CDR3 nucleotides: TGTGCCAGCAGCTCAACTTTCGGACTAGCGGGGTACTTAGGCACAGATACGCAGTATTTT.

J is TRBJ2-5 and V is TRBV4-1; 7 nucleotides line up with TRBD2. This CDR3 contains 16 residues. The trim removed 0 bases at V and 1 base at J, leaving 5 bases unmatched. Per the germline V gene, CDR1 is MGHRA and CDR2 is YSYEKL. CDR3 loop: CASSQEWSGIQETQYF. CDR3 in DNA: TGCGCCAGCAGCCAAGAGTGGAGCGGGATCCAAGAGACCCAGTACTTC.

CDR3 coding DNA: TGTGCCAGCAGCGCAGGGGGTGGAAACACTGAAGCTTTCTTT. It is translated as CASSAGGGNTEAFF. The J gene is TRBJ1-1, the V gene TRBV5-6, with 7 bases lining up with TRBD1. Trimming took 4 bases from V and 2 from J; bases not matched to a gene: 5. Germline V gene data show CDR1 as SGHDT and CDR2 as YYEEEE. There are 14 residues in the CDR3. Variable domain in full (rest from reference TRBV5-6 and TRBJ1-1): DAGVTQSPTHLIKTRGQQVTLRCSPKSGHDTVSWYQQALGQGPQFIFQYYEEEERQRGNFPDRFSGHQFPNYSSELNVNALLLGDSALYLCASSAGGGNTEAFFGQGTRLTVV.

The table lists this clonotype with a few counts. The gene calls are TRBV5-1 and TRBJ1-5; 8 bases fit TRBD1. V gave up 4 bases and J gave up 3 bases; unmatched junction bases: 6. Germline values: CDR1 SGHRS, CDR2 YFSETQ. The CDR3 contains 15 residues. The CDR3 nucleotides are TGCGCCAGCAGCCAGACAGGGGCTTCCAATCAGCCCCAGCATTTT. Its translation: CASSQTGASNQPQHF.

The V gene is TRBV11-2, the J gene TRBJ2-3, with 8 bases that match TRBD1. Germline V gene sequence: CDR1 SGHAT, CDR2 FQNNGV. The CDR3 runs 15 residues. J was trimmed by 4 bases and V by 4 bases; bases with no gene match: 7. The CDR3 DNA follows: TGTGCCAGCAGCTCCCTCGGACAGGGCCCAGATACGCAGTATTTT. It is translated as CASSSLGQGPDTQYF.